This T cell receptor beta chain is drawn from a study of T cell responses to AZD1222 COVID-19 vaccine (dated by TCRdb to 2020 to 2022). Study-wide context: A total of 230 to 250 trial participants underwent TCR sequencing, of whom about 210 received two doses of AZD1222 and around 26 received two doses of the MenACWY control vaccine. Trial participants were enrolled by age into subgroups of 18-55, 56-69 and 70-plus years, and around 140, 26 and 57 TCR-sequenced participants, respectively, were included in these subgroups. General findings and caveats noted by the study authors: Only 5 to 7 AZD1222 recipients were SARS-CoV-2 seropositive at baseline, limiting conclusions about previously exposed vaccinees. CD4 TCRs associated with the vaccine covered the entire spike protein, and the dominant responses were in regions 160-218 and 743-854. In the small 56-69-year group, the increase in depth fell short of significance, most likely because of low power. No day 14 peak-response samples were available, so repertoires were characterized only after the peak T cell response. Most participants were white British and females outnumbered males, and the authors suggested that clonal diversity may have been underestimated. After two AZD1222 doses, spike-specific TCR breadth and depth were significantly higher than at day 0 and than in MenACWY recipients. Nearly half of unique spike-specific TCRs reportedly recognized epitopes outside regions mutated in the B.1.351 and B.1.1.7 variants.

Explained via the paper, the time point label denotes: about 28 days (+/-7) after the second vaccine dose. AZD1222 recipients given second doses at about 4 weeks or at about 12 weeks were pooled, since spike-specific TCR depth and breadth were not found to differ between the two schedules. Samples from vaccinated people were obtained from the UK trials COV001 and COV002, which included a single-blind randomized controlled phase 2/3 trial of AZD1222 (ChAdOx1 nCoV-19) in healthy adults. For TCRbeta chain sequencing, PBMC samples from trial participants were taken at day 0 and at day 28 after the second dose. This clone has just one count. The clone's antigen remains unknown. No much larger clonotype is one base removed from it; base qualities were not supplied. The CDR3 regions of human TCRbeta chains were analyzed by immunosequencing. Regarding the original processing steps: Repertoire TCRs were checked for matches against a reference library of SARS-CoV-2-specific TCRs that had been generated using the MIRA antigen-specificity platform. Breadth meant the fraction of unique TCRs that were SARS-CoV-2-associated, whereas depth meant the fraction of total T cells that were SARS-CoV-2-associated. Using the MIRA data, every spike-specific TCR was mapped to the spike region that the TCR reacted to and assigned to either a CD4 or a CD8 class. Log10-transformed breadth and depth values were compared by one-way ANOVA with Sidak's multiple comparisons tests. Held by TCRdb, this immuneACCESS table contains in-frame sequences only and omits some clones. Under half of the omission traces to an unresolved V gene where checked; the cause of the rest is unknown. D and trimming come from the DNA, and the V and J calls and clone size come from that table. The sample table records 80,000 to 95,000 clones; about nine tenths of these occur just once. The top ten hold roughly 5% of the sample.

Measured from the cysteine to the phenylalanine, the CDR3 is 17 residues long. Only the CDR3 DNA stays, 51 bases, in frame from base 1. V and J lose 2 bases and 0 bases, and a span of 14 bases separates them. The germline V gene encodes CDR1 MNHEY and CDR2 SVGEGT. The sequencing here drew on peripheral blood, taken 28 days after the second AZD1222 dose. This sequence uses TRBV6-2 or TRBV6-3 and TRBJ1-5; tentative D gene TRBD1, with 6 bases matching. The sequence came from an adult who received the AZD1222 COVID-19 vaccine. The DNA sequence is TGTGCCAGCAGTTACAGGGGGGGGCTGGTTAGCAATCAGCCCCAGCATTTT. It encodes CASSYRGGLVSNQPQHF.